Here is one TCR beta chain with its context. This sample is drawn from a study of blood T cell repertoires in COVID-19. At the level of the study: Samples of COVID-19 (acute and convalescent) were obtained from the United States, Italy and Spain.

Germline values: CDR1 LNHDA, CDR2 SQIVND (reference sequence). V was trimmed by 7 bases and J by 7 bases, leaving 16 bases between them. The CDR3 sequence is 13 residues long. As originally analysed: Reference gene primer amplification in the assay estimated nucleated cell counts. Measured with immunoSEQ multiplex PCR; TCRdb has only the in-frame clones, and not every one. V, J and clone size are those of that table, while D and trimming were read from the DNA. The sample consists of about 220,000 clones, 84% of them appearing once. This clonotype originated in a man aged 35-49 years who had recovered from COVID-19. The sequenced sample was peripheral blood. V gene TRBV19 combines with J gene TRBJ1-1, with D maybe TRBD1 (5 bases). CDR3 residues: CASIPPGGGEAFF. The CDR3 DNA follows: TGTGCCAGTATCCCCCCGGGGGGTGGTGAAGCTTTCTTT.